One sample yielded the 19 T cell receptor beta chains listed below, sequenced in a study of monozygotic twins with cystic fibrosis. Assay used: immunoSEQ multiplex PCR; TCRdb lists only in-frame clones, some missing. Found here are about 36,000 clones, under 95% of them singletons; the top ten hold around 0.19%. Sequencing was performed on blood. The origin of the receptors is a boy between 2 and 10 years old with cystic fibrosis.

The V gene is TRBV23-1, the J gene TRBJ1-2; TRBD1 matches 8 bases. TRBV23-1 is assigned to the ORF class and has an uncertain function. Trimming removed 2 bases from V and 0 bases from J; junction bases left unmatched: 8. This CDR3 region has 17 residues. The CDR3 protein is CASSQGQGAPANYGYTF. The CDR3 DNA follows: TGCGCCAGCAGTCAAGGACAGGGCGCACCAGCTAACTATGGCTACACCTTC.

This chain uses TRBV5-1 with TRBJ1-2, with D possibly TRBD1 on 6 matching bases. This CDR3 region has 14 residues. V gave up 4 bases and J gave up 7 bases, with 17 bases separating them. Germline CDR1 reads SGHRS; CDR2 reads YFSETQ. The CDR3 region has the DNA TGCGCCAGCAGCCAAAAAACAGGGTCGGCTGGCTACACCTTC. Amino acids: CASSQKTGSAGYTF.

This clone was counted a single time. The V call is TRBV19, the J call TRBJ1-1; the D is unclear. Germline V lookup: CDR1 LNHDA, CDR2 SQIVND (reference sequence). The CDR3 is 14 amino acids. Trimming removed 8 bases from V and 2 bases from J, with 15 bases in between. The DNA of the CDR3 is TGTGCCAGTCGGACTTCCATGGGTAACACTGAAGCTTTCTTT. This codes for CASRTSMGNTEAFF.

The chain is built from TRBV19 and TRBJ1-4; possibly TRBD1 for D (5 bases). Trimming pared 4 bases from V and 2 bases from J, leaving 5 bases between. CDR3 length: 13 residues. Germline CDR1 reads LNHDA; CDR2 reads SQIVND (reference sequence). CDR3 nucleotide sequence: TGTGCCAGTAGTACAGGGACTAATGAAAAACTGTTTTTT. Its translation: CASSTGTNEKLFF.

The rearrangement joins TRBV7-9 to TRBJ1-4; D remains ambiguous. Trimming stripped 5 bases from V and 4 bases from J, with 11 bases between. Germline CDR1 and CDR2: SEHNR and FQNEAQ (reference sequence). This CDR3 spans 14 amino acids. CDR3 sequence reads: CASSDIFINEKLFF. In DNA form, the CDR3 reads TGTGCCAGCAGCGACATTTTTATTAATGAAAAACTGTTTTTT.

This CDR3 reads CASSSLGGSTDTQYF. DNA for the CDR3: TGTGCCAGTAGTAGCCTCGGCGGGTCCACAGATACGCAGTATTTT. The rearrangement uses TRBV19 and TRBJ2-3, with TRBD2 as a possible D gene (5 bases). The CDR3 runs 15 residues. Per germline, CDR1 LNHDA and CDR2 SQIVND (reference sequence). The V gene lost 4 bases and the J gene lost 2 bases, with 13 bases spanning the gap.

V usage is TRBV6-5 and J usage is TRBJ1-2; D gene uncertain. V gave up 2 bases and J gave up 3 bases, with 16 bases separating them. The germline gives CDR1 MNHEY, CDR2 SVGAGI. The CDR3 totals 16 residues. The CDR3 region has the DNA TGTGCCAGCAGTTACCGGGCCCAATTCGCGCACTATGGCTACACCTTC. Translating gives CASSYRAQFAHYGYTF.

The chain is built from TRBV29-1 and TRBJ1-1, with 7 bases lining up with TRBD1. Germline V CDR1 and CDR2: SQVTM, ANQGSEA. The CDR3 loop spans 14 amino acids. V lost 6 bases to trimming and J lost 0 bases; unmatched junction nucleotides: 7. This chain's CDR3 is CSVHRQGVNTEAFF. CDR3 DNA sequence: TGCAGCGTCCACCGACAGGGAGTGAACACTGAAGCTTTCTTT.

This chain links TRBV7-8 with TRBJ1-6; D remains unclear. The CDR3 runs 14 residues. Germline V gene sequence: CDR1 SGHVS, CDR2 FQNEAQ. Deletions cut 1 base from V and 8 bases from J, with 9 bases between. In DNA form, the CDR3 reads TGTGCCAGCAGCTTAGGCGGCAGCTATTCACCCCTCCACTTT. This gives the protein CASSLGGSYSPLHF.

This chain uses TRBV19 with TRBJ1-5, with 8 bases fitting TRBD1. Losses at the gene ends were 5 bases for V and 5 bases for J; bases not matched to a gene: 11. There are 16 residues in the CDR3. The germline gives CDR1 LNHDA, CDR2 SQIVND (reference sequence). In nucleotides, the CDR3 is TGTGCCAGTAGTGGAATGACAGGGGTAGCGTATCAGCCCCAGCATTTT. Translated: CASSGMTGVAYQPQHF.

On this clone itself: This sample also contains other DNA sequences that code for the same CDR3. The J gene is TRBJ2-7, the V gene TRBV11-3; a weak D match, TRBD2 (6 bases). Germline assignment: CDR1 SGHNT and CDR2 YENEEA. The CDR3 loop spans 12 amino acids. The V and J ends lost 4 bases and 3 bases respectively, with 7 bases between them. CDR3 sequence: CASSSTSYEQYF. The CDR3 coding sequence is TGTGCCAGCAGCTCGACTAGCTACGAGCAGTACTTC. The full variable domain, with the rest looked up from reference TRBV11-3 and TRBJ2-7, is EAGVVQSPRYKIIEKKQPVAFWCNPISGHNTLYWYLQNLGQGPELLIRYENEEAVDDSQLPKDRFSAERLKGVDSTLKIQPAELGDSAVYLCASSSTSYEQYFGPGTRLTVT.

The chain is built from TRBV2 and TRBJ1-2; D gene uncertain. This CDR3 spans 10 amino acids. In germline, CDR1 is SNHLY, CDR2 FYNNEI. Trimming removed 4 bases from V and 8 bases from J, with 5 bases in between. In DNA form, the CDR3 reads TGTGCCAGCAGTGTGGTGGGCTACACCTTC. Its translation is CASSVVGYTF.

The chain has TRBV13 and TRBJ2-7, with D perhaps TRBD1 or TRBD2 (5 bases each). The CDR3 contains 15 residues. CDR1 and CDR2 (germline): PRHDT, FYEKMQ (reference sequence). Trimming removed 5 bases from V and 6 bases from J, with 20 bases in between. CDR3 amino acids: CASSRGPLSVTEQYF. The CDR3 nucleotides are TGTGCCAGCAGCCGGGGCCCCTTGAGCGTGACCGAGCAGTACTTC. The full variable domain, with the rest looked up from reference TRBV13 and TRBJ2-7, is AAGVIQSPRHLIKEKRETATLKCYPIPRHDTVYWYQQGPGQDPQFLISFYEKMQSDKGSIPDRFSAQQFSDYHSELNMSSLELGDSALYFCASSRGPLSVTEQYFGPGTRLTVT.

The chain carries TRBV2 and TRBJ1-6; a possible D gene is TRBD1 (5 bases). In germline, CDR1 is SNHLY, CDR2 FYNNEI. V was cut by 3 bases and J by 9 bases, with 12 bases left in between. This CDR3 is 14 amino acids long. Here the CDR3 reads CASSEPGRGSPLHF. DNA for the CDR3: TGTGCCAGCAGTGAGCCAGGGCGAGGTTCACCCCTCCACTTT.

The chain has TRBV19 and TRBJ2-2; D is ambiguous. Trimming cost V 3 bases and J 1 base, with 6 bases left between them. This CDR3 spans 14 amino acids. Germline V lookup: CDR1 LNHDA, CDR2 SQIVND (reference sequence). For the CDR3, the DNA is TGTGCCAGTAGTATTTCGCGGAACACCGGGGAGCTGTTTTTT. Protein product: CASSISRNTGELFF.

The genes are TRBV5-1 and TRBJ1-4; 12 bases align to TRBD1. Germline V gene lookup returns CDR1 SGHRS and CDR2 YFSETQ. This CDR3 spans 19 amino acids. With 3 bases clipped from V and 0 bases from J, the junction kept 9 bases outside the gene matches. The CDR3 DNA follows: TGCGCCAGCAGCTCACAACCGGGACAGGGGGCGACAACTAATGAAAAACTGTTTTTT. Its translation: CASSSQPGQGATTNEKLFF.

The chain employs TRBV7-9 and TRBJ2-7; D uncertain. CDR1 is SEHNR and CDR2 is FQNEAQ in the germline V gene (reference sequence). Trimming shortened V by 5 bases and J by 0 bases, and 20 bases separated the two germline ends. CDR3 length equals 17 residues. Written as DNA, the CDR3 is TGTGCCAGCAGCCCTCTCCGTCCTCAAGCCCACTCCTACGAGCAGTACTTC. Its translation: CASSPLRPQAHSYEQYF.

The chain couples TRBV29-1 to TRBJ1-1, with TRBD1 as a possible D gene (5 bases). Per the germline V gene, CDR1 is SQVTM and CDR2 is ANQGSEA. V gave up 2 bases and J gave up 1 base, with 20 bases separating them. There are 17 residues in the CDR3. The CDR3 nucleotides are TGCAGCGTTGAAACCCTGGGCAGGGTGCAGGGGAACACTGAAGCTTTCTTT. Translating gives CSVETLGRVQGNTEAFF.

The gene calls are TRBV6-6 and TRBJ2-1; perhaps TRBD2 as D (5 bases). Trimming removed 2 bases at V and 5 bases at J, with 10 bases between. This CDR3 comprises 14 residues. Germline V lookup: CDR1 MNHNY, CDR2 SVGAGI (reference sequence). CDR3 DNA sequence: TGTGCCAGCAGTTACCTCGGGAACAACAATGAGCAGTTCTTC. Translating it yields CASSYLGNNNEQFF.